This paragraph reports one TCR beta chain. As processed by the authors: Quantification of nucleated cells was approximated via reference gene primer amplification. Produced via immunoSEQ multiplex PCR; TCRdb's table is partial and in-frame only. D and trimming come from the DNA, and the V and J calls and clone size come from that table. This sample has roughly 290,000 clones, with approximately 90% found just once. This specimen belongs to a study of blood T cell repertoires in COVID-19. The overall study: PBMCs, B-cell-depleted T cells, or T cells provided the cDNA or gDNA that made up the material.

The germline V gene encodes CDR1 DFQATT and CDR2 SNEGSKA (reference sequence). V gave up 3 bases and J gave up 9 bases; unmatched junction bases: 8. CDR3 length: 14 residues. Input material: peripheral blood. This receptor was identified in a woman aged 55 to 70 with acute or convalescent COVID-19. This chain connects TRBV20-1 to TRBJ1-6, with 7 bases matching TRBD1. The CDR3 DNA sequence: TGCAGTGCTAGTTACCAGGGGGTAGGTTCACCCCTCCACTTT. This sequence encodes CSASYQGVGSPLHF.